This T cell receptor (beta chain) was obtained from a study of cytomegalovirus exposure and HLA in healthy donors. General observations from the study: Rare sequences made up most TCRs, while some public TCRs were found in many donors. Being productive about 87% or about 30% of the time was typical of most TCR beta V segments in an earlier analysis. What was likely a sequencing artifact was a cluster of highly shared sequence variants.

CDR1 and CDR2 from the germline V gene are MNHEY and SMNVEV (reference sequence). The V segment lost 5 bases and the J segment 5 bases; nucleotides outside the gene matches: 4. The CDR3 spans 14 residues. It was with 60 Vbeta and 13 Jbeta primers that the PCR ran. Data came from immunoSEQ multiplex PCR; TCRdb stores just in-frame clones and leaves some out. This sample has roughly 86,000 clones, with around three quarters found just once. Donors were ostensibly healthy at sampling, although undocumented immune exposures were probable. Concerning this clone itself: Its target is unknown.

The chain couples TRBV27 to TRBJ1-5; 9 bases are shared with TRBD1. The source of this sequence is a man between 60 and 75 years old in good health and CMV-seronegative. Sequences were obtained from PBMCs. This chain's CDR3 is CASSNGQGHQPQHF. The CDR3 nucleotides are TGTGCCAGCAGTAATGGACAGGGGCATCAGCCCCAGCATTTT.